These 11 T cell receptor beta chains were all obtained from the same sample, sequenced in a study of T cell responses to AZD1222 COVID-19 vaccine. Assay: immunoSEQ multiplex PCR; the TCRdb copy retains only in-frame clones and omits some. The repertoire consists of 150,000 to 200,000 clones, with approximately 94% occurring once and the leading ten covering around 1.6%. Sequenced material: peripheral blood, taken 28 days after the second AZD1222 dose. These receptor sequences come from an adult who received the AZD1222 COVID-19 vaccine.

The table lists this clone with a few counts. The J gene is TRBJ2-7, the V gene TRBV7-9; 7 positions agree with TRBD2. Looked up from germline, CDR1 is SEHNR and CDR2 is FQNEAQ (reference sequence). CDR3 length equals 14 residues. V gave up 5 bases and J gave up 2 bases; unmatched junction bases: 6. The CDR3 region is CASSMPSGPYEQYF. Here the CDR3 DNA reads TGTGCCAGCAGCATGCCTAGCGGCCCCTACGAGCAGTACTTC.

This rearrangement joins TRBV27 to TRBJ1-4; D uncertain. Trimming cost V 6 bases and J 3 bases, with 23 bases left between them. The CDR3 loop spans 18 amino acids. CDR1 and CDR2 from the germline V gene are MNHEY and SMNVEV (reference sequence). The CDR3 loop is CASRYIPKARGANEKLFF. CDR3 DNA sequence: TGTGCCAGCAGGTACATCCCGAAGGCCCGGGGAGCTAATGAAAAACTGTTTTTT.

The chain carries TRBV6-5 and TRBJ1-2, with D possibly matching TRBD1 (6 bases). V lost 0 bases and J 13 bases, leaving 15 bases between the germline ends. The CDR3 is 13 amino acids. The V gene's germline CDR1 is MNHEY and CDR2 SVGAGI. CDR3 residues: CASSYSSGAPSTF. CDR3 coding DNA: TGTGCCAGCAGTTACTCTTCGGGGGCGCCCAGCACCTTC.

The chain links TRBV18 to TRBJ2-2, with D uncertain. V lost 3 bases and J lost 3, with 8 bases in between. Germline CDR1 KGHSH, CDR2 LQKENI. The CDR3 totals 14 residues. The CDR3, as DNA: TGTGCCAGCTCACCGTCGCCCGACACCGGGGAGCTGTTTTTT. Translation gives CASSPSPDTGELFF.

The chain combines TRBV29-1 with TRBJ2-1; TRBD1 matches at 9 bases. The CDR3 contains 16 residues. The V and J ends lost 7 bases and 4 bases, in that order; junction bases with no gene match: 14. Per the germline V gene, CDR1 is SQVTM and CDR2 is ANQGSEA. In DNA, the CDR3 is TGCAGCGCCGCACTAGGGGGGACAGGGAGGTACAATGAGCAGTTCTTC. Its translation is CSAALGGTGRYNEQFF.

The J gene is TRBJ1-1, the V gene TRBV30, with 7 bases aligning to TRBD1. Germline CDR1 and CDR2: GTSNPN and SVGIG (reference sequence). After removal of 2 bases from V and 4 bases from J, the junction contained 4 bases not matched to a gene. This CDR3 spans 13 amino acids. The CDR3 bases are TGTGCCTGGAGTTGGGCAGGGGGCACTGAAGCTTTCTTT. Translated: CAWSWAGGTEAFF.

This sequence joins TRBV19 and TRBJ1-3; D is uncertain. V lost 5 bases and J lost 0, with 8 bases in between. This CDR3 comprises 14 residues. Germline loops: CDR1 LNHDA, CDR2 SQIVND (reference sequence). DNA for the CDR3: TGTGCCAGTAGTGGACGGGGCTCTGGAAACACCATATATTTT. Translating gives CASSGRGSGNTIYF.

This rearrangement joins TRBV2 to TRBJ2-1; 7 bases agree with TRBD2. CDR1 and CDR2 from the germline V gene are SNHLY and FYNNEI. V was pared by 8 bases and J by 10 bases, with 11 bases of the junction left unmatched. The CDR3 loop spans 13 amino acids. CDR3 region: CASSSSGVGEQFF. CDR3 nucleotides: TGTGCCAGCTCATCTAGCGGAGTGGGGGAGCAGTTCTTC.

The rearrangement joins TRBV7-6 to TRBJ1-2; the D is unclear. The V gene's germline CDR1 is SGHVS and CDR2 FNYEAQ. The CDR3 covers 16 residues. Trimming left V 5 bases short and J 4 bases short, with 20 bases between. The CDR3 bases are TGTGCCAGCAGCCCTATGTACGGGATCAACTTCTATGGCTACACCTTC. Its protein product is CASSPMYGINFYGYTF.

This chain connects TRBV7-8 to TRBJ1-1, with a weak D call TRBD1 (5 bases). The CDR3 loop spans 14 amino acids. Germline-derived CDR1 and CDR2 are SGHVS and FQNEAQ. V was trimmed by 8 bases and J by 0 bases, leaving 13 bases between them. The CDR3 sequence is CASGIGRVNTEAFF. The CDR3 bases are TGTGCCAGCGGTATCGGCAGGGTGAACACTGAAGCTTTCTTT.

V and J are TRBV27 and TRBJ1-4; D remains unclear. V gave up 6 bases and J gave up 4 bases, with 6 bases separating them. Germline CDR1 is MNHEY and CDR2 is SMNVEV (reference sequence). CDR3 length: 12 residues. Written as DNA, the CDR3 is TGTGCCAGCAGCCCAGATAATGAAAAACTGTTTTTT. Protein sequence: CASSPDNEKLFF.